Given below is one T cell receptor (beta chain) in context. Trimming shortened V by 4 bases and J by 5 bases, and 9 bases separated the two germline ends. Germline V CDR1 and CDR2: SGHNT, YYREEE (reference sequence). This CDR3 contains 12 residues. The protocol was immunoSEQ multiplex PCR, while the TCRdb copy is restricted to in-frame clones and leaves out a portion. Among 10,000 or so clones listed, around 90% were seen once. The source of the sample is a study of immune evolution from preneoplasia to lung adenocarcinoma. The rearrangement joins TRBV5-4 to TRBJ2-5, with D possibly being TRBD1 or TRBD2 (5 bases each). The sample consisted of FFPE invasive lung adenocarcinoma tissue. The source of this sequence is a person aged 65 to 79 with invasive lung adenocarcinoma. Some clones in this sample may be carry-over from other donors' samples. The DNA for the CDR3 is TGTGCCAGCAGCCCCTGGGGGGAGACCCAGTACTTC. It yields the protein CASSPWGETQYF.